Following are 19 T cell receptor beta chains from one sample sequenced in a study of T cells in Graves' hyperthyroidism and ophthalmopathy. Template material for amplifying TCR beta CDR3 regions consisted of RNA transcripts. Initially, a first-round RT-PCR of the TCR CDR3 employed the HTBI primer set. In TCRdb, the multiplex PCR reads were re-called with MiXCR into one record per CDR3 protein. The sample lists hundreds of thousands of distinct CDR3 sequences; about a fifth were seen once. The sequenced sample consisted of blood. The receptors were sampled from a young man with Graves' ophthalmopathy.

This clonotype was counted many times. The rearrangement uses TRBV6-2 or TRBV6-3 and TRBJ1-5; no reliable D call. Germline loops: CDR1 MNHEY, CDR2 SVGEGT. Trimming stripped 6 bases from V and 2 bases from J, with 17 bases between. The CDR3 is 16 residues long. The CDR3 loop reads CASSVGPSAGNQPQHF. CDR3 nucleotide sequence: TGTGCCAGCAGCGTCGGACCGTCCGCTGGCAATCAGCCCCAGCATTTT.

This clonotype was picked up a small number of times. This chain links TRBV6-1 with TRBJ1-6; D is unresolved. The V and J ends lost 5 bases and 0 bases respectively, with 11 bases between them. CDR1 is MNHNS and CDR2 is SASEGT in the germline V gene. The CDR3 runs to 16 residues. The CDR3 protein is CASSPSWGSYNSPLHF. The CDR3, as DNA: TGTGCCAGCAGTCCGAGTTGGGGCTCCTATAATTCACCCCTCCACTTT.

Comments on this clonotype: One end of the junction does not line up with germline, which may come from a read error. The chain combines TRBV29-1 with TRBJ2-1; TRBD2 matches 13 bases. CDR3 length: 19 residues. Germline CDR1 is SQVTM and CDR2 is ANQGSEA. CDR3 sequence reads: CSVEDPRTSGSGAYNGQFF. The CDR3, as DNA: TGCAGCGTTGAAGATCCTCGGACTAGCGGGAGTGGGGCCTACAATGGGCAGTTCTTC.

The rearrangement links TRBV14 to TRBJ2-7; 8 bases align to TRBD1. V dropped 4 bases and J dropped 0; count of bases not matched to a gene: 5. Germline V gives CDR1 SGHDN, CDR2 FVKESK. The length of the CDR3 is 15 residues. The chain's CDR3 is CASSRSGGSSYEQYF. CDR3 nucleotides: TGTGCCAGCAGCCGGTCAGGGGGCTCCTCCTACGAGCAGTACTTC.

This clonotype has only a few counts. This chain links TRBV30 with TRBJ2-4; TRBD2 matches 14 bases. The CDR3 consists of 18 residues. With 2 bases clipped from V and 9 bases from J, the junction kept 15 bases outside the gene matches. The germline V gene has CDR1 GTSNPN and CDR2 SVGIG (reference sequence). CDR3 sequence: CAWSLPPGLAGEGGIQYF. The CDR3 DNA reads TGTGCCTGGAGTCTCCCTCCGGGACTAGCGGGGGAAGGGGGCATTCAGTACTTC.

This clonotype has a handful of counts. The genes are TRBV5-1 and TRBJ2-6; 9 bases map to TRBD1. The CDR3 consists of 18 residues. CDR1 is SGHRS and CDR2 is YFSETQ in the germline V gene. V dropped 0 bases and J dropped 0; count of bases not matched to a gene: 4. The CDR3 DNA sequence: TGCGCCAGCAGCTTGGCCGGGACAGGGCCCTCTGGGGCCAACGTCCTGACTTTC. It yields the protein CASSLAGTGPSGANVLTF.

This clonotype was recorded at least ten times. This chain uses TRBV3-1 with TRBJ1-1, with a weak D call TRBD1 (6 bases). This CDR3 has 18 amino acids. Germline V lookup: CDR1 LGHDT, CDR2 YNNKEL (reference sequence). Trimming stripped 1 base from V and 0 bases from J, with 18 bases between. Here the CDR3 reads CASSQGVRGANMNTEAFF. The CDR3 region has the DNA TGTGCCAGCAGCCAAGGTGTTAGGGGGGCAAACATGAACACTGAAGCTTTCTTT.

The CDR3 sequence: CASTYGTGSREQYF. CDR3 coding DNA: TGTGCCAGCACATATGGGACAGGGTCGCGCGAGCAGTACTTC. The chain is built from TRBV11-2 and TRBJ2-7; TRBD1 agrees at 9 bases. The germline V gene encodes CDR1 SGHAT and CDR2 FQNNGV. Losses at the gene ends were 7 bases for V and 6 bases for J; bases not matched to a gene: 10. This CDR3 has 14 amino acids.

The rearrangement joins TRBV4-1 to TRBJ1-6; 8 bases map to TRBD1. This CDR3 has 19 amino acids. Germline-derived CDR1 and CDR2 are MGHRA and YSYEKL. V was pared by 0 bases and J by 6 bases, with 13 bases of the junction left unmatched. For the CDR3, the DNA is TGCGCCAGCAGCCAAGAATCGGCAGGGGGCGCGAGATTTAATTCACCCCTCCACTTT. Protein: CASSQESAGGARFNSPLHF.

Many counts were recorded for this clonotype. For the CDR3, the DNA is TGTGCCAGCTCACCACTGCCTAGCGGTTCCTACAATGAGCAGTTCTTC. Translating it yields CASSPLPSGSYNEQFF. The chain has TRBV18 and TRBJ2-1; TRBD2 matches 7 bases. The V segment lost 1 base and the J segment 1 base; nucleotides outside the gene matches: 4. This CDR3 has 16 amino acids. Germline CDR1 KGHSH, CDR2 LQKENI. The whole variable domain, filled in from reference TRBV18 and TRBJ2-1, reads NAGVMQNPRHLVRRRGQEARLRCSPMKGHSHVYWYRQLPEEGLKFMVYLQKENIIDESGMPKERFSAEFPKEGPSILRIQQVVRGDSAAYFCASSPLPSGSYNEQFFGPGTRLTVL.

The CDR3 DNA reads TGTGCCGTCGGGGAGACGGTAAACTACGAGCAGTACTTC. Translating it yields CAVGETVNYEQYF. This chain joins TRBV6-2 or TRBV6-3 and TRBJ2-7; weak D call: TRBD2 (5 bases). Germline CDR1 MNHEY, CDR2 SVGEGT. V lost 11 bases and J 3 bases, leaving 17 bases between the germline ends. The CDR3 is 13 amino acids.

This clonotype was observed at least ten times. The V and J genes are TRBV13 and TRBJ2-7; possible D gene TRBD1, 6 bases. Germline-derived CDR1 and CDR2 are PRHDT and FYEKMQ (reference sequence). There are 17 residues in the CDR3. The germline V and J ends were trimmed by 0 bases and 3 bases, with 18 bases remaining between them. The CDR3 here is CASSLGDIGGTGYEQYF. DNA of the CDR3: TGTGCCAGCAGCTTAGGAGATATAGGGGGTACAGGCTACGAGCAGTACTTC.

This chain joins TRBV6-9 and TRBJ2-7, with TRBD2 matching 13 bases. The CDR3 runs to 18 residues. Trimming cost V 3 bases and J 3 bases; bases outside gene matches: 11. Germline CDR1 MNHGY, CDR2 SVAAGI. The DNA for the CDR3 is TGTGCCAGCAGTTACGGACTAGCGGGAGAGGGGGGCGTCTACGAGCAGTACTTC. Protein sequence: CASSYGLAGEGGVYEQYF.

There are a few counts of this clonotype. The junction shows a germline mismatch at one end, possibly a read error. The V and J genes are TRBV7-3 and TRBJ2-2, with no clear D. The length of the CDR3 is 13 residues. Germline loops: CDR1 SGHTA, CDR2 FQGTGA. The CDR3 reads CANSLTATGELFF. In DNA form, the CDR3 reads TGTGCCAACAGCTTAACTGCGACCGGGGAGCTGTTTTTT.

This clonotype has ten or more counts. The chain uses TRBV12-3 or TRBV12-4 and TRBJ2-3; 7 bases are a match to TRBD1. The CDR3 contains 17 residues. The trim removed 5 bases at V and 0 bases at J, leaving 11 bases unmatched. The CDR3 loop reads CASSQPPTGPSTDTQYF. CDR3 nucleotide sequence: TGTGCCAGCAGTCAACCCCCGACAGGGCCAAGCACAGATACGCAGTATTTT.

The chain employs TRBV20-1 and TRBJ2-6; no firm D call. This CDR3 spans 14 amino acids. Trimming took off 1 base at V and 0 bases at J, with 4 bases between the two ends. Germline lookup yields CDR1 DFQATT and CDR2 SNEGSKA (reference sequence). This CDR3 reads CSARVGSGANVLTF. The CDR3 DNA sequence: TGCAGTGCTAGAGTAGGCTCTGGGGCCAACGTCCTGACTTTC.

The rearrangement joins TRBV5-8 to TRBJ1-1, with TRBD1 as a possible D gene (5 bases). Trimming cost V 0 bases and J 4 bases, with 13 bases left between them. CDR1 and CDR2 (germline): SGHTS, YDEGEE. CDR3 length equals 15 residues. CDR3 nucleotides: TGTGCCAGCAGCTTGGTGGGGGACGGAGGCACTGAAGCTTTCTTT. Translating it yields CASSLVGDGGTEAFF. The entire variable domain, with the rest obtained from reference TRBV5-8 and TRBJ1-1, is as follows: EAGVTQSPTHLIKTRGQQATLRCSPISGHTSVYWYQQALGLGLQFLLWYDEGEERNRGNFPPRFSGRQFPNYSSELNVNALELEDSALYLCASSLVGDGGTEAFFGQGTRLTVV.

As regards this clonotype: At one boundary the junction diverges from the germline segment, which might be a read error. The chain is built from TRBV6-5 and TRBJ2-7; no clear D gene. Per the germline V gene, CDR1 is MNHEY and CDR2 is SVGAGI. This CDR3 comprises 12 residues. CDR3 bases: TGTGGCAGCAGTTACGAAGGTTACGAGCAGTACTTC. Amino acids: CGSSYEGYEQYF.

V usage is TRBV14 and J usage is TRBJ2-1; 12 bases map to TRBD2. This CDR3 has 17 residues. J lost 1 base, V lost 3 bases, and 4 bases had no gene match. In germline, CDR1 is SGHDN, CDR2 FVKESK. Here the CDR3 reads CASSHGLAGFSYNEQFF. Here the CDR3 DNA reads TGTGCCAGCAGCCACGGACTAGCGGGATTTTCCTACAATGAGCAGTTCTTC. Together with reference TRBV14 and TRBJ2-1, the CDR3 gives the full variable domain: EAGVTQFPSHSVIEKGQTVTLRCDPISGHDNLYWYRRVMGKEIKFLLHFVKESKQDESGMPNNRFLAERTGGTYSTLKVQPAELEDSGVYFCASSHGLAGFSYNEQFFGPGTRLTVL.